This T cell receptor beta chain was obtained from a study of molecular identifiers for immune sequencing clone quantification. Overall study findings and caveats: Clone sizes could be underestimated for highly expanded clones when identical TCR molecules share a barcode.

The length of the CDR3 is 16 residues. Germline V gene data show CDR1 as SEHNR and CDR2 as FQNEAQ (reference sequence). Unmatched junction bases numbered 6, after V lost 1 base and J lost 7 bases. Remarks on this clonotype: What it binds is not known.

Listed TCR primers and previously described methods were used for bulk TCR libraries. TCRdb ran MiXCR on the PCR reads and lists one entry per CDR3 protein. The data contain 460,000 or so distinct CDR3 sequences, around 23% of them singletons. This TCR came from a human donor in good health. Some libraries in this study had Jurkat cell RNA spiked in. Sample: naive CD8+ T cells from blood, with Jurkat cell RNA spiked in. The subset is: FACS-sorted CD8+CD4-CCR7+CD45RA+ naive T cells. The chain combines TRBV7-9 with TRBJ2-1, with 11 bases aligning to TRBD2. CDR3 region: CASSLVAGGPRNEQFF. Here the CDR3 DNA reads TGTGCCAGCAGCTTAGTAGCGGGGGGGCCACGAAATGAGCAGTTCTTC.